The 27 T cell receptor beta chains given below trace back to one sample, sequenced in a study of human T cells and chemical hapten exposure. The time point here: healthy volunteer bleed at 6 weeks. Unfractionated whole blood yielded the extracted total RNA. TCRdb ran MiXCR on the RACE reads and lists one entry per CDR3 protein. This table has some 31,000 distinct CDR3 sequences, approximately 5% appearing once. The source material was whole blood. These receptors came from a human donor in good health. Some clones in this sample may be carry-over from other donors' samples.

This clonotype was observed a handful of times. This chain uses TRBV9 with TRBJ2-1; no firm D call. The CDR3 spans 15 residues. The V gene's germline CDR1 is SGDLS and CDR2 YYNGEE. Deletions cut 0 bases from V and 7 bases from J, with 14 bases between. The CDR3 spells CASSVGGSEVNEQFF. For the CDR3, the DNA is TGTGCCAGCAGCGTAGGGGGTTCCGAGGTGAATGAGCAGTTCTTC.

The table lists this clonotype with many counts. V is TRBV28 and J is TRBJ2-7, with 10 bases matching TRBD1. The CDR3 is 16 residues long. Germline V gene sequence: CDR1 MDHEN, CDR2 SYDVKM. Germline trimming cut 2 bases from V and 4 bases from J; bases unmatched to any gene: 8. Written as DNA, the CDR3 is TGTGCCAGCAGTTTAGGACGGACAGGGGGTAGGTACGAGCAGTACTTC. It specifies CASSLGRTGGRYEQYF.

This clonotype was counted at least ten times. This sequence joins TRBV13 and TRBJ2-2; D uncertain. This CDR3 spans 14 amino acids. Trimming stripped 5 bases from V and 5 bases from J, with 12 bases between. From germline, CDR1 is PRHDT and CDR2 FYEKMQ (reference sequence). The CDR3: CASSPKSRTGELFF. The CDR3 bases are TGTGCCAGCAGCCCTAAATCTAGAACCGGGGAGCTGTTTTTT.

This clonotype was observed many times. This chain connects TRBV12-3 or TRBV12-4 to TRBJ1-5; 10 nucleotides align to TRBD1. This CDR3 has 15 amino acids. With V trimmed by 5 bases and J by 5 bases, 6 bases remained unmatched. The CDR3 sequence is CASSHDRGLYQPQHF. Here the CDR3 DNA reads TGTGCCAGCAGTCATGACAGGGGGCTGTATCAGCCCCAGCATTTT.

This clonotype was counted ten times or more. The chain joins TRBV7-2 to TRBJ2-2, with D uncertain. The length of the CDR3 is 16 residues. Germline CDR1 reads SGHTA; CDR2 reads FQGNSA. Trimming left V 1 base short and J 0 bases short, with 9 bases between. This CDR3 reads CASSLGPITNTGELFF. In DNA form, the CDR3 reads TGTGCCAGCAGCTTAGGCCCCATTACGAACACCGGGGAGCTGTTTTTT.

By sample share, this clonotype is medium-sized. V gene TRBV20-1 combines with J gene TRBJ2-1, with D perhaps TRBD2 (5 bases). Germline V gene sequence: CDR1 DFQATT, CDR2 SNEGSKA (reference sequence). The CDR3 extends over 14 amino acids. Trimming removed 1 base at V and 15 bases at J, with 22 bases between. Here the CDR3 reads CSARGKTQRTRGFF. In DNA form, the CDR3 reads TGCAGTGCTAGAGGGAAGACTCAACGAACTCGGGGGTTCTTC.

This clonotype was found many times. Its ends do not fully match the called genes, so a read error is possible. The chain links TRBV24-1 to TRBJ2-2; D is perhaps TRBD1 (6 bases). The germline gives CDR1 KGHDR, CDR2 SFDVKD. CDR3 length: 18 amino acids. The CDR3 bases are TGTGCCACCAGTGACCCTACCCCGGGACATATGAACACCAGGGAGCTGTTTTTT. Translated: CATSDPTPGHMNTRELFF.

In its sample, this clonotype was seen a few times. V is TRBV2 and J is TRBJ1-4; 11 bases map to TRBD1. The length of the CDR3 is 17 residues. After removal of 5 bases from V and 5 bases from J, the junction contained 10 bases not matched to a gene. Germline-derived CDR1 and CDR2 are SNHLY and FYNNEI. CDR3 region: CASSRARGQGVNEKLFF. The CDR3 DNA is TGTGCCAGCAGTCGAGCCCGGGGACAGGGGGTAAATGAAAAACTGTTTTTT.

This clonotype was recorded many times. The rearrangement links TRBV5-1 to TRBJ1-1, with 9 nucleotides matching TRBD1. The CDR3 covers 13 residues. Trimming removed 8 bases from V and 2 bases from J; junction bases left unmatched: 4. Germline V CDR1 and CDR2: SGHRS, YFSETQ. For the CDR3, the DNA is TGCGCCAGTAGACAGGGGGGAAACACTGAAGCTTTCTTT. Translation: CASRQGGNTEAFF.

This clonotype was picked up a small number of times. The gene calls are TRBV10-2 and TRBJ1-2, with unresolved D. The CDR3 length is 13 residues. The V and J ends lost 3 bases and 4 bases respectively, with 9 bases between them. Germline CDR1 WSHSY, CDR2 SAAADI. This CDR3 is CASSEVGSYGYTF. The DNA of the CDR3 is TGCGCCAGCAGTGAAGTCGGGAGCTATGGCTACACCTTC.

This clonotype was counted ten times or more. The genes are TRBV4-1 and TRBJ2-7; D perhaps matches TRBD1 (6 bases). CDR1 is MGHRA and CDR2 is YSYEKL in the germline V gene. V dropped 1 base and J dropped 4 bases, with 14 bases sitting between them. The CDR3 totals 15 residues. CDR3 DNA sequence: TGCGCCAGCAGCCAAGTGATGGGTCAGGGGTACGAGCAGTACTTC. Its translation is CASSQVMGQGYEQYF.

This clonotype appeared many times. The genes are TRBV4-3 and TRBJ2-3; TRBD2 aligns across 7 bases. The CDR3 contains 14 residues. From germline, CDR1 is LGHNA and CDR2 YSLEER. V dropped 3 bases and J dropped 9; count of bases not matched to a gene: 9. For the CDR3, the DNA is TGCGCCAGCAGCCAGTCCCTTGGGGGGGTAACGCAGTATTTT. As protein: CASSQSLGGVTQYF.

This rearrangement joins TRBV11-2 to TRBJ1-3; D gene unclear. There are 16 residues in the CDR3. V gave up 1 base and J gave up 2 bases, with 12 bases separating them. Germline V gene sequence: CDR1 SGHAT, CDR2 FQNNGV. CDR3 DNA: TGTGCCAGCAGCTTAGCCGTCGGTACAGCTGGAAACACCATATATTTT. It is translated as CASSLAVGTAGNTIYF. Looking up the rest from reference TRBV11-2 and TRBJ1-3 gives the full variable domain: EAGVAQSPRYKIIEKRQSVAFWCNPISGHATLYWYQQILGQGPKLLIQFQNNGVVDDSQLPKDRFSAERLKGVDSTLKIQPAKLEDSAVYLCASSLAVGTAGNTIYFGEGSWLTVV.

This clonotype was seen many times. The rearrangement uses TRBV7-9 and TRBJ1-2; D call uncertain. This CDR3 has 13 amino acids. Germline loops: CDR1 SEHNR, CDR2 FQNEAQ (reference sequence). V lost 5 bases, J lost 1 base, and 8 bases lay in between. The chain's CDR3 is CASSLTDNYGYTF. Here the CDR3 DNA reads TGTGCCAGCAGCCTAACAGATAACTATGGCTACACCTTC.

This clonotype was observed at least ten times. The CDR3 loop reads CASSLTGLSDTQYF. The CDR3 DNA reads as TGCGCCAGCAGCTTGACAGGCCTTTCGGATACGCAGTATTTT. V gene TRBV5-1 combines with J gene TRBJ2-3, with D perhaps TRBD1 (5 bases). The V end was cut by 1 base, the J end by 6 bases, with 12 bases between. The germline gives CDR1 SGHRS, CDR2 YFSETQ. The length of the CDR3 is 14 residues.

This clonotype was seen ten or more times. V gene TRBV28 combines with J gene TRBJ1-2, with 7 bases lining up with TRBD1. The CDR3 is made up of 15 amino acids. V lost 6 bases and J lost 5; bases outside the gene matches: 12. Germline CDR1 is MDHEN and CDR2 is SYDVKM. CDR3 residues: CASSSGGGRSYGYTF. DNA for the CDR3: TGTGCCAGCAGCTCCGGAGGGGGCCGGAGTTATGGCTACACCTTC.

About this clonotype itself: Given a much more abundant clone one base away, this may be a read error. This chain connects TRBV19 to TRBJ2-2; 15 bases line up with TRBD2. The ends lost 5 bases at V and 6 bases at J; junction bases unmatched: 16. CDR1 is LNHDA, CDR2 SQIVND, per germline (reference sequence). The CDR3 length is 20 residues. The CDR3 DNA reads TGTGCCAGTAGTCCCCGAGGGACTAGCGGGGGGCTACTAAGCTCCGGGGAGCTGTTTTTT. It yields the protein CASSPRGTSGGLLSSGELFF.

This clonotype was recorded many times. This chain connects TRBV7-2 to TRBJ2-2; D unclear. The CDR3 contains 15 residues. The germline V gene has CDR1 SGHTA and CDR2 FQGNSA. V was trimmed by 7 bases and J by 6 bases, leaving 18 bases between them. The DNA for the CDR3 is TGTGCCAGCATGGTCCAGCAAAGTATAGCCGGGGAGCTGTTTTTT. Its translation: CASMVQQSIAGELFF.

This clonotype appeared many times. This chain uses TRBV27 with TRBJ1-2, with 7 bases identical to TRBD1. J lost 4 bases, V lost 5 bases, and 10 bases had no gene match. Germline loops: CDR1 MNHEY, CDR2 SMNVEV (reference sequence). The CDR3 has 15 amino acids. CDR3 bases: TGTGCCAGCAGTCCCCGGGGCAGGGGGGTCTATGGCTACACCTTC. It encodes CASSPRGRGVYGYTF.

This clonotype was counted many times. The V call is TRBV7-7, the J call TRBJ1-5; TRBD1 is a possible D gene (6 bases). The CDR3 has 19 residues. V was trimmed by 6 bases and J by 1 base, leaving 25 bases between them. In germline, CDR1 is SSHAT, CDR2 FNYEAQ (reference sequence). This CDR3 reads CASRHLEGGLTSSNQPQHF. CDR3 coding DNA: TGTGCCAGCAGGCACCTCGAGGGGGGGTTAACCTCGAGCAATCAGCCCCAGCATTTT.

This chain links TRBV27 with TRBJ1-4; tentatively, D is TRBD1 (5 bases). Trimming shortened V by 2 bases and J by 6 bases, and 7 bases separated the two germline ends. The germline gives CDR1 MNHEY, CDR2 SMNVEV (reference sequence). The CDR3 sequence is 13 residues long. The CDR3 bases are TGTGCCAGCAGTTTAGGGGGGTATGAAAAACTGTTTTTT. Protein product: CASSLGGYEKLFF.

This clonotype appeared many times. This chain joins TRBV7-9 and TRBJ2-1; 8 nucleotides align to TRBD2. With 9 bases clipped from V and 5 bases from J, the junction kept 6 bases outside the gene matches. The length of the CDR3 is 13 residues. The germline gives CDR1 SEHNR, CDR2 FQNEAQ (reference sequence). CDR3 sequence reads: CASGAGADNEQFF. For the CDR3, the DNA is TGTGCCAGTGGAGCGGGGGCAGACAATGAGCAGTTCTTC. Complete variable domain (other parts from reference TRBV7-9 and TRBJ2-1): DTGVSQNPRHKITKRGQNVTFRCDPISEHNRLYWYRQTLGQGPEFLTYFQNEAQLEKSRLLSDRFSAERPKGSFSTLEIQRTEQGDSAMYLCASGAGADNEQFFGPGTRLTVL.

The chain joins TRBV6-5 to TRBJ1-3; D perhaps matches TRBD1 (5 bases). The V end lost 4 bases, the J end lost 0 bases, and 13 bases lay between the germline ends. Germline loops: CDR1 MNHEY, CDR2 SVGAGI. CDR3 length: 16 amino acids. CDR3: CASSSSTAGSGNTIYF. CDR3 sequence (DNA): TGTGCCAGCAGTTCCTCGACAGCCGGCTCTGGAAACACCATATATTTT.

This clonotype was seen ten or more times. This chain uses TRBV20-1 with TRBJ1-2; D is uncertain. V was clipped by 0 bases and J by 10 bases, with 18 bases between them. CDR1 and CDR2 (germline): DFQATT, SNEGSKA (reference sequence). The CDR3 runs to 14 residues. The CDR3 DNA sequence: TGCAGTGCTAGAGATTTCGGGGAACGGGTTTACTACACCTTC. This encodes CSARDFGERVYYTF.

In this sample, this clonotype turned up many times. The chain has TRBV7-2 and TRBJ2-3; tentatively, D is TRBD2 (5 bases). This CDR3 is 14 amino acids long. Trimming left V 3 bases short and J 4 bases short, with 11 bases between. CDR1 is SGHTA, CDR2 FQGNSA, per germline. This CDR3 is CASSFSTRSDTQYF. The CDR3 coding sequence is TGTGCCAGCAGCTTCTCCACTAGGTCAGATACGCAGTATTTT. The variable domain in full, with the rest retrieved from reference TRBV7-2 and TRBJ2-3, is GAGVSQSPSNKVTEKGKDVELRCDPISGHTALYWYRQSLGQGLEFLIYFQGNSAPDKSGLPSDRFSAERTGGSVSTLTIQRTQQEDSAVYLCASSFSTRSDTQYFGPGTRLTVL.

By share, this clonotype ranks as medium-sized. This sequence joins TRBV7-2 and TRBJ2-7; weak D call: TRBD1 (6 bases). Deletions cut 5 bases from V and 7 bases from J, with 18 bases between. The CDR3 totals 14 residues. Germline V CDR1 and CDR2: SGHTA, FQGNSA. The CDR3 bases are TGTGCCAGCAGCCAGCAGACAGGAGCTACGGAGCAGTACTTC. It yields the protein CASSQQTGATEQYF.

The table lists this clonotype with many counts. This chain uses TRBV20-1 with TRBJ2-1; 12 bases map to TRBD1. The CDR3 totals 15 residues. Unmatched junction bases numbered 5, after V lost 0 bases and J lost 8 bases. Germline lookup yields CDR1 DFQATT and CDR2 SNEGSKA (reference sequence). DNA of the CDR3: TGCAGTGCTAGAGATCCTGGGACAGGGGGCTATGAGCAGTTCTTC. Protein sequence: CSARDPGTGGYEQFF.